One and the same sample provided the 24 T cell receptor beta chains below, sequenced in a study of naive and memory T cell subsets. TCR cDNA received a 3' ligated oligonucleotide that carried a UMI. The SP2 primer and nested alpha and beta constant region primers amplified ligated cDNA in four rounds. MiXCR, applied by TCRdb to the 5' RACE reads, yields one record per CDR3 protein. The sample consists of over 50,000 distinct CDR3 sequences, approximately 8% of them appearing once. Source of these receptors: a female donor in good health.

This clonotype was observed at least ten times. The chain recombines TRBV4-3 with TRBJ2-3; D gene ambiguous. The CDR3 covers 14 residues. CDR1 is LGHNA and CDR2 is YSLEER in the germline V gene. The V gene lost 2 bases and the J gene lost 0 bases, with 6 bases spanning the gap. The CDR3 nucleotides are TGCGCCAGCAGCCAATTCTCTAGCACAGATACGCAGTATTTT. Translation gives CASSQFSSTDTQYF.

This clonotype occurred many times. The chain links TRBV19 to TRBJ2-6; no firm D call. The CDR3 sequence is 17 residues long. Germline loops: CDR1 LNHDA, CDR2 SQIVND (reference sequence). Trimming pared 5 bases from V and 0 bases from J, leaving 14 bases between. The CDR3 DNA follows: TGTGCCAGTAGTTCCCGTTCAGCTCCCTCTGGGGCCAACGTCCTGACTTTC. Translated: CASSSRSAPSGANVLTF.

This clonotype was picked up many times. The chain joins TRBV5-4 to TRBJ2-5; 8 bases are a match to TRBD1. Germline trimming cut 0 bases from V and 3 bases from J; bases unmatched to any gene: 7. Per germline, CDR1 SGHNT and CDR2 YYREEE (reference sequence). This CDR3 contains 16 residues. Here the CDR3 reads CASSLEGRGREETQYF. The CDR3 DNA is TGTGCCAGCAGCTTGGAGGGCAGGGGGCGCGAAGAGACCCAGTACTTC.

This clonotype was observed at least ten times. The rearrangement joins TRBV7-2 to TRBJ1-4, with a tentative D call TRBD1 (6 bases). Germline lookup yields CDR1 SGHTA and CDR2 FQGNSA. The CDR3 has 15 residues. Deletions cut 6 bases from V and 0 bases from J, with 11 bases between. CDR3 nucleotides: TGTGCCAGCAGTCCGAGGGGGGCAACTAATGAAAAACTGTTTTTT. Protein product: CASSPRGATNEKLFF.

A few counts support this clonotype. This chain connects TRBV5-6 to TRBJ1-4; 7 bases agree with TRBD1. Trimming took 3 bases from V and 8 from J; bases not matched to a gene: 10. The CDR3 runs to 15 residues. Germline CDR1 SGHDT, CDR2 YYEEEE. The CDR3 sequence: CASSSRGRLREKLFF. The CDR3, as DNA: TGTGCCAGCAGCTCCAGGGGGAGGTTACGAGAAAAACTGTTTTTT.

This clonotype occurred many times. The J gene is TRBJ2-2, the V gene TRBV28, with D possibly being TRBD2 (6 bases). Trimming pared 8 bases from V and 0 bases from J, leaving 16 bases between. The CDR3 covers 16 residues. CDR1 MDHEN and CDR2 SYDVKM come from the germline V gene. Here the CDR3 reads CASGSPGVANTGELFF. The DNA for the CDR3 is TGTGCCAGCGGATCCCCGGGAGTGGCGAACACCGGGGAGCTGTTTTTT.

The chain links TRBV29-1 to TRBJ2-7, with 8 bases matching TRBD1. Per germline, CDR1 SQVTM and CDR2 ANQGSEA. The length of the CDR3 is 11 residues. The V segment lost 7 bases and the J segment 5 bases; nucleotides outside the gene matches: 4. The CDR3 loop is CSGGQVHEQYF. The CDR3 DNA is TGCAGCGGGGGACAGGTCCACGAGCAGTACTTC.

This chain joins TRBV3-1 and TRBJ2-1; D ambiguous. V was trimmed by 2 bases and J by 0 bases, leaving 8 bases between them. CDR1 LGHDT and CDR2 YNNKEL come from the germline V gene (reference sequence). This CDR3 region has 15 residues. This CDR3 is CASSQMSDSYNEQFF. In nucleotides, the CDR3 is TGTGCCAGCAGCCAAATGAGCGACTCCTACAATGAGCAGTTCTTC.

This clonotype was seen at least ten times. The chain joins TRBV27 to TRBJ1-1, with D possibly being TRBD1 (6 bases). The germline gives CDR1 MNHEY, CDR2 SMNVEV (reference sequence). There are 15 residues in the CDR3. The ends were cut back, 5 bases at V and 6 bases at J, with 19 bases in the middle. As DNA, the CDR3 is TGTGCCAGCAGTCTCATTCGCCCGACAGGAGCTGAAGCTTTCTTT. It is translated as CASSLIRPTGAEAFF.

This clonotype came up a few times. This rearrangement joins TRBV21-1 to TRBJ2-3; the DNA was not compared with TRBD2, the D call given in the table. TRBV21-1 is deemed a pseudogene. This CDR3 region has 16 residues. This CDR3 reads CASSILAGAHGDTQYF. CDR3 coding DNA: TGTGCCAGCAGCATCCTAGCGGGGGCCCACGGCGATACGCAGTATTTT.

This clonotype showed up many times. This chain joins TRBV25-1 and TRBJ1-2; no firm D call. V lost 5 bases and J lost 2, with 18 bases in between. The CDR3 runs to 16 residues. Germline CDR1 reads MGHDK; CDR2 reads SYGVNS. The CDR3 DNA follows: TGTGCCAGCAGTCCACTCCGTGGGGAGCCAAACTATGGCTACACCTTC. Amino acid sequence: CASSPLRGEPNYGYTF.

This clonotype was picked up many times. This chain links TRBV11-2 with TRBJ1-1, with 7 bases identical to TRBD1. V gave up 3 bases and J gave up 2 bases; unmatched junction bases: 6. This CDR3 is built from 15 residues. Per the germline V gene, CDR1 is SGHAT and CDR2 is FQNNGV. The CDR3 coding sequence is TGTGCCAGCAGCTTGACAGGGCGCATCAACACTGAAGCTTTCTTT. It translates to CASSLTGRINTEAFF.

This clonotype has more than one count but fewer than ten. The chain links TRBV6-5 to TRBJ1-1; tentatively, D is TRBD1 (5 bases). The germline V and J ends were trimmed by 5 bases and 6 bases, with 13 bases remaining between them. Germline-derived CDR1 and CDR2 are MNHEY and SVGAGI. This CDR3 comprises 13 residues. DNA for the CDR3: TGTGCCAGCAGTCTCCCAGGGCAGGCTGAAGCTTTCTTT. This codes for CASSLPGQAEAFF.

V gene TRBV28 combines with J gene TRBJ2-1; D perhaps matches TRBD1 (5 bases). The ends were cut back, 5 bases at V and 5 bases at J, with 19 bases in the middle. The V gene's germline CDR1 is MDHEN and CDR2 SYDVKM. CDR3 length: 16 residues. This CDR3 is CASSPLPAQGNNEQFF. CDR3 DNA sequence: TGTGCCAGCAGTCCCCTCCCGGCCCAGGGCAACAATGAGCAGTTCTTC.

Here the CDR3 DNA reads TGCGCCAGCAGCCAAGGACAGTTCAAAAACATTCAGTACTTC. Amino acid sequence: CASSQGQFKNIQYF. The chain uses TRBV4-3 and TRBJ2-4; possible D gene TRBD1, 5 bases. CDR1 is LGHNA, CDR2 YSLEER, per germline. CDR3 length: 14 residues. Trimming left V 1 base short and J 3 bases short, with 7 bases between.

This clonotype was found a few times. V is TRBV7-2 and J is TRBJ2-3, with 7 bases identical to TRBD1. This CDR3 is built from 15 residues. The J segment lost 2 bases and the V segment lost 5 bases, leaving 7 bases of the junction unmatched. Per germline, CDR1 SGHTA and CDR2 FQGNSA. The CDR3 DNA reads TGTGCCAGCAGCCTGCTGGGACAGCCCACAGATACGCAGTATTTT. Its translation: CASSLLGQPTDTQYF.

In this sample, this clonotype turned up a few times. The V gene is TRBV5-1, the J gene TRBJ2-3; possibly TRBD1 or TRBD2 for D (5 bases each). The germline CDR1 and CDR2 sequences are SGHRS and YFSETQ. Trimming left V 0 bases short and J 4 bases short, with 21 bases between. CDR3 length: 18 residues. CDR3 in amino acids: CASSLVITGTVISDTQYF. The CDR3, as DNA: TGCGCCAGCAGCTTGGTAATTACCGGGACGGTAATTTCAGATACGCAGTATTTT.

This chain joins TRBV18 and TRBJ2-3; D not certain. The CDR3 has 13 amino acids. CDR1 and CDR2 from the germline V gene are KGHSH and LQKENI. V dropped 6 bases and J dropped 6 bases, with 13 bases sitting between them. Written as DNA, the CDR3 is TGTGCCAGCTCCCGTAAGCCCGGGGATACGCAGTATTTT. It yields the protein CASSRKPGDTQYF. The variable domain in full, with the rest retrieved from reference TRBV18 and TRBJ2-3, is NAGVMQNPRHLVRRRGQEARLRCSPMKGHSHVYWYRQLPEEGLKFMVYLQKENIIDESGMPKERFSAEFPKEGPSILRIQQVVRGDSAAYFCASSRKPGDTQYFGPGTRLTVL.

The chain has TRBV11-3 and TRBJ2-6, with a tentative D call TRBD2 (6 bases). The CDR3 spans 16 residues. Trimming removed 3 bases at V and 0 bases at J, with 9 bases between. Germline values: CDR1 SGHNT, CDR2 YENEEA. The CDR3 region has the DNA TGTGCCAGCAGCTTTGGGGGGTACTCTGGGGCCAACGTCCTGACTTTC. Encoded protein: CASSFGGYSGANVLTF. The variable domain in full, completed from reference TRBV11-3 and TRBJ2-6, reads EAGVVQSPRYKIIEKKQPVAFWCNPISGHNTLYWYLQNLGQGPELLIRYENEEAVDDSQLPKDRFSAERLKGVDSTLKIQPAELGDSAVYLCASSFGGYSGANVLTFGAGSRLTVL.

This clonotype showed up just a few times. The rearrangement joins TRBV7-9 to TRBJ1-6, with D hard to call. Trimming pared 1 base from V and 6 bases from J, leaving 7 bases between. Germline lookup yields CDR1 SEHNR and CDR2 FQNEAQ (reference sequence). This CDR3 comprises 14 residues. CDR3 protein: CASSLGGFNSPLHF. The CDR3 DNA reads TGTGCCAGCAGCTTAGGAGGTTTTAATTCACCCCTCCACTTT.

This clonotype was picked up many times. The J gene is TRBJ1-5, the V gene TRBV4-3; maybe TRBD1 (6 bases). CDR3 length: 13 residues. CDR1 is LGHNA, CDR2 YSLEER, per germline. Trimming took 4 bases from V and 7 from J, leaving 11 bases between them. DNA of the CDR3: TGCGCCAGCAGCCTGACAGGCGCGCAGCCCCAGCATTTT. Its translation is CASSLTGAQPQHF.

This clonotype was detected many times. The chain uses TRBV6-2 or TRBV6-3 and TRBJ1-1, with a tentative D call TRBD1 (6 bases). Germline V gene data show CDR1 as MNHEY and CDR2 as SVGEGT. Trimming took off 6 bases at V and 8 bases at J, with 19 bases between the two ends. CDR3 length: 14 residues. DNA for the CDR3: TGTGCCAGCAGGGGGGGGGGCCGCTGGATCGAAGCTTTCTTT. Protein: CASRGGGRWIEAFF.

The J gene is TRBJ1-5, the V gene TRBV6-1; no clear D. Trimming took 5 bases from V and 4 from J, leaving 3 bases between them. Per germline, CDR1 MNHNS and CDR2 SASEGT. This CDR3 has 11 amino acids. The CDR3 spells CASSFNQPQHF. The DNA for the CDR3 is TGTGCCAGCAGTTTTAATCAGCCCCAGCATTTT.

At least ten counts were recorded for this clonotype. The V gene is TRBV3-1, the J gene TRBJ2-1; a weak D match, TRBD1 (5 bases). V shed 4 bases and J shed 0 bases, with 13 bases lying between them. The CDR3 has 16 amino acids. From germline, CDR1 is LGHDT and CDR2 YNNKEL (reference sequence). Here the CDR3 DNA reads TGTGCCAGCAGCCCCGATGACAGTTACTCCTACAATGAGCAGTTCTTC. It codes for CASSPDDSYSYNEQFF.